The 24 T cell receptor beta chains below all came from one sample that was sequenced in a study of molecular identifiers for immune sequencing clone quantification. TCRdb analysed the PCR reads with MiXCR anew, one entry per CDR3 protein. Of approximately 500,000 distinct CDR3 sequences in the sample, about a fifth were seen once. The sequenced sample was naive CD8+ T cells from blood, with Jurkat cell RNA spiked in. Sample subset: FACS-sorted CD8+CD4-CCR7+CD45RA+ naive T cells. Receptors originate from a human donor in good health. Some libraries in this study had Jurkat cell RNA spiked in.

This clonotype was seen only a few times. The chain recombines TRBV4-1 with TRBJ2-2; 9 bases are a match to TRBD2. The V gene end was trimmed by 4 bases and the J gene end by 2 bases; junction bases not matched to a gene: 8. Germline loops: CDR1 MGHRA, CDR2 YSYEKL. The CDR3 length is 17 residues. In nucleotides, the CDR3 is TGCGCCAGCAGCCGGGGTAGCGGGAGATTAAACACCGGGGAGCTGTTTTTT. This codes for CASSRGSGRLNTGELFF.

This clonotype was seen a few times. The V call is TRBV3-1, the J call TRBJ2-3; 9 nucleotides align to TRBD2. J gave up 2 bases and V 0 bases, and 15 bases lay outside the gene matches. The CDR3 totals 20 residues. Germline V CDR1 and CDR2: LGHDT, YNNKEL (reference sequence). CDR3: CASSQEASGEVTFDTDTQYF. DNA of the CDR3: TGTGCCAGCAGCCAAGAGGCTAGCGGGGAGGTTACCTTCGACACAGATACGCAGTATTTT.

This clonotype was seen many times. V gene TRBV7-9 combines with J gene TRBJ2-7; D remains ambiguous. Looked up from germline, CDR1 is SEHNR and CDR2 is FQNEAQ (reference sequence). Trimming shortened V by 5 bases and J by 3 bases, and 11 bases separated the two germline ends. This CDR3 is 13 amino acids long. The CDR3 DNA reads TGTGCCAGCAGCCCAGAATACTACTACGAGCAGTACTTC. Its translation: CASSPEYYYEQYF.

This clonotype was seen a handful of times. CDR3 DNA: TGTGCCAGCAGCTTATTAAGTTCTCCCTACAATGAGCAGTTCTTC. Its protein product is CASSLLSSPYNEQFF. This chain connects TRBV7-3 to TRBJ2-1, with D unresolved. Per germline, CDR1 SGHTA and CDR2 FQGTGA. The CDR3 is made up of 15 amino acids. With 2 bases removed from V and 2 bases from J, the gap between germline ends came to 10 bases.

Notes on this clonotype: A read error may explain this, as a much larger clone is one base away. The CDR3 sequence is CSASPTPGLHNQPQHF. The CDR3, as DNA: TGCAGTGCTAGTCCCACCCCGGGACTCCACAATCAGCCCCAGCATTTT. The J gene is TRBJ1-5, the V gene TRBV20-1; D is perhaps TRBD1 (5 bases). Trimming removed 3 bases from V and 3 bases from J, with 18 bases in between. The V gene's germline CDR1 is DFQATT and CDR2 SNEGSKA (reference sequence). The CDR3 length is 16 residues.

Regarding this clonotype: Its ends do not fully match the called genes, so a read error is possible. The V call is TRBV7-2, the J call TRBJ1-6; D not certain. Germline V gene lookup returns CDR1 SGHTA and CDR2 FQGNSA. CDR3 size: 16 residues. CDR3 in amino acids: CASSLERTSYNLPLHF. The CDR3 nucleotides read TGTGCCAGCAGCTTAGAGCGGACTTCTTACAATTTACCCCTCCACTTT.

The chain uses TRBV11-2 and TRBJ2-2; a possible D gene is TRBD2 (6 bases). Trimming removed 2 bases from V and 7 bases from J, with 14 bases in between. The CDR3 has 15 residues. Germline V gene sequence: CDR1 SGHAT, CDR2 FQNNGV. CDR3 bases: TGTGCCAGCAGCTTATTTGCGGGAACCGGCGGGGAGCTGTTTTTT. As protein: CASSLFAGTGGELFF.

The chain is built from TRBV10-3 and TRBJ2-5; D is possibly TRBD1 or TRBD2 (5 bases each). The CDR3 length is 17 residues. Trimming stripped 2 bases from V and 5 bases from J, with 21 bases between. Germline V CDR1 and CDR2: ENHRY, SYGVKD. The CDR3 reads CAISEPTGTASRETQYF. In DNA form, the CDR3 reads TGTGCCATCAGTGAGCCTACGGGGACCGCGTCTCGGGAGACCCAGTACTTC.

Worth noting for this clonotype: Just one base apart from a much larger clone, this may be a read error. The chain recombines TRBV7-9 with TRBJ1-1; D remains ambiguous. Germline CDR1 is SEHNR and CDR2 is FQNEAQ (reference sequence). The CDR3 has 12 amino acids. The CDR3 coding sequence is TGTGCCAGCGGCTTAGCAACAACCGAAGCTTTCTTT. Its protein product is CASGLATTEAFF.

The chain uses TRBV4-1 and TRBJ2-3; D may be TRBD1 or TRBD2 (5 bases each). The CDR3 spans 17 residues. The ends were cut back, 5 bases at V and 2 bases at J, with 20 bases in the middle. CDR1 and CDR2 (germline): MGHRA, YSYEKL. Here the CDR3 DNA reads TGCGCCAGCAGCTACCGGGCCCGGGACCGTAACACAGATACGCAGTATTTT. Residues: CASSYRARDRNTDTQYF.

This clonotype was recorded at least ten times. This chain uses TRBV12-3 or TRBV12-4 with TRBJ2-7; D is ambiguous. Deletions cut 4 bases from V and 5 bases from J, with 12 bases between. The CDR3 totals 13 residues. This CDR3 reads CASSSKTPDEQYF. CDR3 sequence (DNA): TGTGCCAGCAGTTCCAAGACCCCGGACGAGCAGTACTTC.

This clonotype was found a few times. The CDR3 loop is CATRPWTASYEQYF. CDR3 in DNA: TGTGCCACTAGACCCTGGACAGCCTCCTACGAGCAGTACTTC. The rearrangement joins TRBV19 to TRBJ2-7; possible D gene TRBD1, 6 bases. Germline CDR1 reads LNHDA; CDR2 reads SQIVND (reference sequence). The CDR3 length is 14 residues. V was cut by 10 bases and J by 0 bases, with 16 bases left in between.

A few counts support this clonotype. The chain couples TRBV6-4 to TRBJ1-5; no definite D call. Looked up from germline, CDR1 is MRHNA and CDR2 is SNTAGT. The V end was cut by 6 bases, the J end by 0 bases, with 12 bases between. This CDR3 contains 15 residues. CDR3 in DNA: TGTGCCAGCAGGGCGGACTGGAATAGCAATCAGCCCCAGCATTTT. The encoded protein is CASRADWNSNQPQHF.

This clonotype was counted a few times. V gene TRBV6-5 combines with J gene TRBJ2-7; the match to TRBD1 covers 10 bases. CDR3 length equals 20 residues. V was pared by 2 bases and J by 5 bases, with 21 bases of the junction left unmatched. Germline CDR1 MNHEY, CDR2 SVGAGI. CDR3 sequence (DNA): TGTGCCAGCAGTTACCACTTCATCGGGACAGGGGTTCGCGAAGGTAACGAGCAGTACTTC. This encodes CASSYHFIGTGVREGNEQYF.

To note about this clonotype: A much larger clone sits a single nucleotide away, making a read error possible. Since the CDR3 does not end with the conserved phenylalanine or tryptophan, this likely comes from a read error. The chain joins TRBV3-1 to TRBJ2-3, with D tentatively TRBD1 (5 bases). Trimming stripped 4 bases from V and 11 bases from J, with 13 bases between. The length of the CDR3 is 12 residues. Germline CDR1 and CDR2: LGHDT and YNNKEL (reference sequence). The chain's CDR3 is CASSPRDLKQYL. CDR3 bases: TGTGCCAGCAGCCCCAGGGATCTTAAGCAGTATCTT.

The gene calls are TRBV10-1 and TRBJ2-4; D is unclear. The germline V and J ends were trimmed by 6 bases and 3 bases, with 15 bases remaining between them. The germline CDR1 and CDR2 sequences are WNHNN and SYGVQD (reference sequence). The length of the CDR3 is 15 residues. The CDR3 nucleotides read TGCGCCAGCAGGCCGCCGGAGACGATCAAAAACATTCAGTACTTC. It encodes CASRPPETIKNIQYF.

V gene TRBV19 combines with J gene TRBJ2-7; 9 bases line up with TRBD1. The CDR3 spans 14 residues. In germline, CDR1 is LNHDA, CDR2 SQIVND (reference sequence). V lost 3 bases and J lost 7; bases outside the gene matches: 7. The CDR3 sequence: CASSMWTGAGEQYF. The CDR3 bases are TGTGCCAGTAGTATGTGGACAGGGGCGGGGGAGCAGTACTTC.

Many counts were recorded for this clonotype. This chain uses TRBV29-1 with TRBJ2-3; D possibly corresponds to TRBD1 (6 bases). The germline V gene has CDR1 SQVTM and CDR2 ANQGSEA. Trimming left V 2 bases short and J 2 bases short, with 14 bases between. The CDR3 length is 15 residues. CDR3 sequence reads: CSVELPGENTDTQYF. CDR3 nucleotide sequence: TGCAGCGTTGAACTCCCAGGGGAGAACACAGATACGCAGTATTTT.

This rearrangement joins TRBV20-1 to TRBJ2-1; 7 bases align to TRBD2. The germline V gene encodes CDR1 DFQATT and CDR2 SNEGSKA (reference sequence). The CDR3 runs 16 residues. V lost 3 bases to trimming and J lost 9 bases; unmatched junction nucleotides: 17. The CDR3 reads CSARGPAAGRASEQFF. In DNA form, the CDR3 reads TGCAGTGCTAGGGGGCCCGCAGCGGGGCGGGCTAGTGAGCAGTTCTTC.

This clonotype was recorded a few times. The rearrangement joins TRBV4-1 to TRBJ2-2; D perhaps matches TRBD1 (5 bases). From germline, CDR1 is MGHRA and CDR2 YSYEKL. Trimming stripped 1 base from V and 4 bases from J, with 10 bases between. The CDR3 runs 15 residues. The CDR3 nucleotides read TGCGCCAGCAGCCAAGTTGGTGGGGCCACCGGGGAGCTGTTTTTT. This encodes CASSQVGGATGELFF.

This clonotype was observed a few times. The CDR3 DNA reads as TGCAGCGTTGAATCATTCGGCGGGAGGGTCTACGAGCAGTACTTC. Its protein is CSVESFGGRVYEQYF. This rearrangement joins TRBV29-1 to TRBJ2-7, with 9 positions matching TRBD2. This CDR3 is 15 amino acids long. The J segment lost 3 bases and the V segment lost 2 bases, leaving 8 bases of the junction unmatched. Germline V gives CDR1 SQVTM, CDR2 ANQGSEA.

V and J are TRBV4-2 and TRBJ2-1; perhaps TRBD2 as D (6 bases). The V end was cut by 1 base, the J end by 12 bases, with 19 bases between. The germline V gene has CDR1 LGHNA and CDR2 YNFKEQ. The CDR3 consists of 15 residues. The DNA for the CDR3 is TGTGCCAGCAGCCAAGGGATCGGGACTGGGTTTCTGCAGTTCTTC. It specifies CASSQGIGTGFLQFF.

This clonotype was recorded only once. One junction end disagrees with the germline gene, perhaps due to a read error. The V gene is TRBV29-1, the J gene TRBJ1-1; 7 nucleotides agree with TRBD1. The germline CDR1 and CDR2 sequences are SQVTM and ANQGSEA. CDR3 length: 14 residues. The CDR3 here is CGVEDRETGPEALF. The CDR3 DNA is TGCGGCGTTGAAGATCGGGAGACAGGGCCTGAAGCTCTCTTT.

This clonotype was found many times. The CDR3 sequence: CASSPGLAEVTGELFF. DNA for the CDR3: TGTGCCAGCAGCCCCGGACTAGCGGAGGTCACCGGGGAGCTGTTTTTT. The chain links TRBV12-3 or TRBV12-4 to TRBJ2-2; 10 bases map to TRBD2. This CDR3 spans 16 amino acids. V gave up 6 bases and J gave up 4 bases; unmatched junction bases: 8.